Detailed here is one T cell receptor (beta chain). No antigen is known for it. Germline loops: CDR1 SQVTM, CDR2 ANQGSEA. The CDR3 is 14 residues long. With 5 bases removed from V and 4 bases from J, the gap between germline ends came to 15 bases. These data belong to a study of cytomegalovirus exposure and HLA in healthy donors. Nominally healthy donors provided the samples, though records likely missed some immune exposures. Use of 60 Vbeta and 13 Jbeta primers characterized the PCR. Using immunoSEQ multiplex PCR, the repertoire was profiled, and TCRdb retains in-frame clones only, with some absent. This sample has more than 150,000 clones, with 82% found just once. Study outcomes and limitations: There were several of the most significant clusters that appeared linked to common viral pathogens in a later analysis. Most TCR sequences were uncommon, yet certain public TCRs appeared in many donors.

Sequencing was done on a sample of PBMCs. The chain joins TRBV29-1 to TRBJ1-5; D is unresolved. The sequence derives from a man in his forties or fifties in good health and CMV-seronegative. CDR3 sequence reads: CSVWAAQENQPQHF. CDR3 sequence (DNA): TGCAGCGTTTGGGCAGCCCAAGAAAATCAGCCCCAGCATTTT.